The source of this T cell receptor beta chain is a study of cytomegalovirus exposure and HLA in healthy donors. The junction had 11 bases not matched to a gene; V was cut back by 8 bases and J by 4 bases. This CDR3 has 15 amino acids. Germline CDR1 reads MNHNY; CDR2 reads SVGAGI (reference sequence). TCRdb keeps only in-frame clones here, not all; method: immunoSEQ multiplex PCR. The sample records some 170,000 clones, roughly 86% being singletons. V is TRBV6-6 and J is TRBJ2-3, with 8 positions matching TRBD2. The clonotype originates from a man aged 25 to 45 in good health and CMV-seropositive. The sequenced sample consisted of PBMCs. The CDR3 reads CASGYPGLGPDTQYF. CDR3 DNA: TGTGCCAGCGGCTACCCGGGACTAGGCCCAGATACGCAGTATTTT.